Listed here are 30 T cell receptor beta chains from one sample, sequenced in a study of CD8 T cells in Susac syndrome. An input of about 0.5 to 1 ug of RNA was subjected to reverse transcription using random hexamers. In TCRdb, the immunoSEQ multiplex PCR reads were re-called with MiXCR into one record per CDR3 protein. Of under 200,000 distinct CDR3 sequences in the sample, approximately 96% were seen once. Sequenced sample: CD8+ T cells from PBMCs. The receptors come from a human donor with multiple sclerosis.

This clonotype was counted once. The genes are TRBV11-2 and TRBJ1-2; D remains ambiguous. V dropped 0 bases and J dropped 7 bases, with 9 bases sitting between them. Germline CDR1 SGHAT, CDR2 FQNNGV. This CDR3 contains 13 residues. The CDR3 here is CASSLDLGVGYTF. CDR3 sequence (DNA): TGTGCCAGCAGCTTAGACCTCGGGGTTGGCTACACCTTC.

The chain carries TRBV29-1 and TRBJ2-7; TRBD2 agrees at 12 bases. CDR1 SQVTM and CDR2 ANQGSEA come from the germline V gene. The CDR3 is 15 amino acids. Trimming removed 7 bases from V and 7 bases from J; junction bases left unmatched: 14. This CDR3 is CSASEGLAGGEEQYF. Written as DNA, the CDR3 is TGCAGCGCCTCGGAAGGGCTAGCGGGAGGGGAAGAGCAGTACTTC.

This rearrangement joins TRBV4-1 to TRBJ1-3; D not resolved. The CDR3 totals 15 residues. In germline, CDR1 is MGHRA, CDR2 YSYEKL. V gave up 4 bases and J gave up 0 bases, with 10 bases separating them. Here the CDR3 DNA reads TGCGCCAGCAGCCTGTCCAGTAGCTCTGGAAACACCATATATTTT. Translating it yields CASSLSSSSGNTIYF.

This chain uses TRBV3-1 with TRBJ2-7, with D maybe TRBD1 (6 bases). The CDR3 loop spans 16 amino acids. The V and J ends lost 0 bases and 3 bases respectively, with 15 bases between them. The germline V gene encodes CDR1 LGHDT and CDR2 YNNKEL (reference sequence). CDR3 loop: CASSQERWTAYYEQYF. The CDR3 DNA follows: TGTGCCAGCAGCCAAGAACGATGGACAGCGTACTACGAGCAGTACTTC.

The gene calls are TRBV20-1 and TRBJ2-7, with D unresolved. Trimming removed 3 bases from V and 3 bases from J, with 12 bases in between. Germline lookup yields CDR1 DFQATT and CDR2 SNEGSKA (reference sequence). The CDR3 totals 13 residues. The CDR3 DNA reads TGCAGTGCTAGGTGGGGTGGTAGCTACGAGCAGTACTTC. Residues: CSARWGGSYEQYF.

V usage is TRBV6-5 and J usage is TRBJ1-1; D call uncertain. The V end was cut by 2 bases, the J end by 4 bases, with 8 bases between. This CDR3 is built from 13 residues. CDR1 and CDR2 from the germline V gene are MNHEY and SVGAGI. CDR3 nucleotide sequence: TGTGCCAGCAGTTACGAGGGTGGCACTGAAGCTTTCTTT. As protein: CASSYEGGTEAFF.

This clonotype was seen once. This rearrangement joins TRBV11-2 to TRBJ2-7; tentatively, D is TRBD1 (6 bases). V gave up 1 base and J gave up 2 bases, with 12 bases separating them. The CDR3 length is 15 residues. Germline CDR1 SGHAT, CDR2 FQNNGV. The CDR3 DNA reads as TGTGCCAGCAGCTTAGTCCGACAGGTACCCTACGAGCAGTACTTC. Translated, it gives CASSLVRQVPYEQYF.

This sequence joins TRBV2 and TRBJ2-3; a possible D gene is TRBD2 (6 bases). V lost 10 bases, J lost 0 bases, and 23 bases lay in between. The CDR3 consists of 17 residues. Germline values: CDR1 SNHLY, CDR2 FYNNEI. DNA of the CDR3: TGTGCCACCCTTTTGGACGTGTTAAGCGGGAGCACAGATACGCAGTATTTT. Translation: CATLLDVLSGSTDTQYF.

The chain has TRBV4-1 and TRBJ2-5; 7 positions match TRBD2. V shed 3 bases and J 4 bases; nucleotides not matched to a gene: 17. Germline assignment: CDR1 MGHRA and CDR2 YSYEKL. The CDR3 length is 18 residues. CDR3 in amino acids: CASSHDGLGPGGGETQYF. CDR3 in DNA: TGCGCCAGCAGCCACGACGGACTAGGGCCTGGAGGAGGAGAGACCCAGTACTTC.

This clonotype occurred once. The chain combines TRBV2 with TRBJ2-7, with a possible D match to TRBD2 (6 bases). Germline CDR1 SNHLY, CDR2 FYNNEI. Trimming pared 10 bases from V and 5 bases from J, leaving 15 bases between. The CDR3 length is 12 residues. CDR3 DNA: TGTGCCATTAAGGGCGGGGTTCACGAGCAGTACTTC. Its protein is CAIKGGVHEQYF.

The chain employs TRBV29-1 and TRBJ2-5; D could derive from TRBD1 or TRBD2 (8 bases each). CDR1 and CDR2 (germline): SQVTM, ANQGSEA. V was trimmed by 3 bases and J by 9 bases, leaving 20 bases between them. The CDR3 consists of 14 residues. This chain's CDR3 is CSVDRSSGDRSQYF. The CDR3 DNA sequence: TGCAGCGTTGACCGGAGTAGCGGGGACAGGTCCCAGTACTTC.

The V call is TRBV20-1, the J call TRBJ2-2; possible D gene TRBD2, 6 bases. The CDR3 has 13 residues. V shed 5 bases and J shed 5 bases, with 12 bases lying between them. Germline V gene lookup returns CDR1 DFQATT and CDR2 SNEGSKA (reference sequence). The CDR3 spells CSASRLDTGELFF. DNA of the CDR3: TGCAGTGCTTCCAGACTAGATACCGGGGAGCTGTTTTTT.

This chain uses TRBV7-9 with TRBJ2-1; D unclear. Per the germline V gene, CDR1 is SEHNR and CDR2 is FQNEAQ (reference sequence). Between the trimmed V and J ends, which lost 8 bases and 2 bases, there was a span of 16 bases. This CDR3 spans 15 amino acids. In nucleotides, the CDR3 is TGTGCCAGCCGGTTTCTTGGCGGTCCCTACAATGAGCAGTTCTTC. The encoded protein is CASRFLGGPYNEQFF.

The V gene is TRBV6-5, the J gene TRBJ2-3; D possibly corresponds to TRBD1 (6 bases). CDR1 MNHEY and CDR2 SVGAGI come from the germline V gene. Trimming removed 4 bases from V and 2 bases from J, with 10 bases in between. This CDR3 has 14 amino acids. The CDR3 sequence is CASSSWDITDTQYF. The CDR3 nucleotides are TGTGCCAGCAGTTCCTGGGACATCACAGATACGCAGTATTTT.

Note on this clonotype: Its ends do not fully match the called genes, so a read error is possible. CDR3 DNA sequence: TGCAGTGCTGGAGATAGCGGGAGGGCCGATGAGCAGTACTTC. Encoded protein: CSAGDSGRADEQYF. The rearrangement links TRBV20-1 to TRBJ2-7; 11 nucleotides line up with TRBD2. The CDR3 is 14 amino acids. Germline loops: CDR1 DFQATT, CDR2 SNEGSKA (reference sequence).

This chain joins TRBV7-9 and TRBJ2-7; 10 bases are shared with TRBD1. Trimming cost V 4 bases and J 3 bases; bases outside gene matches: 12. CDR3 length: 17 amino acids. In germline, CDR1 is SEHNR, CDR2 FQNEAQ (reference sequence). The CDR3 loop reads CASSSSPPDRGIYEQYF. The CDR3 bases are TGTGCCAGCAGCTCATCGCCGCCGGACAGGGGGATCTACGAGCAGTACTTC.

This chain connects TRBV12-3 or TRBV12-4 to TRBJ2-7, with 16 bases fitting TRBD2. CDR3 length equals 17 residues. The V and J ends lost 5 bases and 3 bases, in that order; junction bases with no gene match: 7. The CDR3 loop reads CASSQPGLAGGGYEQYF. DNA of the CDR3: TGTGCCAGCAGTCAACCGGGACTAGCGGGAGGGGGCTACGAGCAGTACTTC.

This chain links TRBV25-1 with TRBJ2-5; a weak D match, TRBD2 (6 bases). Trimming stripped 5 bases from V and 3 bases from J, with 13 bases between. Germline V gene lookup returns CDR1 MGHDK and CDR2 SYGVNS. This CDR3 region has 14 residues. The CDR3 protein is CASSPWRAEETQYF. In nucleotides, the CDR3 is TGTGCCAGCAGTCCGTGGAGGGCCGAAGAGACCCAGTACTTC.

V usage is TRBV14 and J usage is TRBJ2-1; TRBD2 might be the D (6 bases). The CDR3 sequence is 16 residues long. Germline loops: CDR1 SGHDN, CDR2 FVKESK. Trimming took off 4 bases at V and 2 bases at J, with 15 bases between the two ends. CDR3 loop: CASSLVGGATYNEQFF. In DNA, the CDR3 is TGTGCCAGCAGCCTAGTTGGAGGGGCTACCTACAATGAGCAGTTCTTC. Using reference TRBV14 and TRBJ2-1 for the parts outside the CDR3, the full variable domain is EAGVTQFPSHSVIEKGQTVTLRCDPISGHDNLYWYRRVMGKEIKFLLHFVKESKQDESGMPNNRFLAERTGGTYSTLKVQPAELEDSGVYFCASSLVGGATYNEQFFGPGTRLTVL.

The V gene is TRBV3-1, the J gene TRBJ1-2; D might be TRBD1 (6 bases). This CDR3 is built from 14 residues. Trimming removed 4 bases at V and 3 bases at J, with 12 bases between. Germline V gives CDR1 LGHDT, CDR2 YNNKEL (reference sequence). The CDR3 nucleotides read TGTGCCAGCAGCCTATCGGACAGCGACTATGGCTACACCTTC. This encodes CASSLSDSDYGYTF.

The chain combines TRBV12-3 or TRBV12-4 with TRBJ2-2, with 12 bases matching TRBD1. Unmatched junction bases numbered 8, after V lost 7 bases and J lost 5 bases. The CDR3 sequence is 16 residues long. CDR3 sequence (DNA): TGTGCCAGCAAACCGGGGACAGGGGGCTCGACCGGGGAGCTGTTTTTT. Translation: CASKPGTGGSTGELFF.

V is TRBV29-1 and J is TRBJ2-7; D gene unclear. Germline V gene data show CDR1 as SQVTM and CDR2 as ANQGSEA. The V and J ends lost 6 bases and 0 bases respectively, with 12 bases between them. The CDR3 is made up of 13 amino acids. CDR3 loop: CSVLGKSSYEQYF. CDR3 in DNA: TGCAGCGTATTGGGGAAGAGCTCCTACGAGCAGTACTTC.

This chain connects TRBV4-1 to TRBJ2-1, with D unresolved. Trimming cost V 3 bases and J 5 bases, with 5 bases left between them. In germline, CDR1 is MGHRA, CDR2 YSYEKL. The length of the CDR3 is 12 residues. CDR3 sequence reads: CASSHTNNEQFF. The DNA of the CDR3 is TGCGCCAGCAGCCACACCAACAATGAGCAGTTCTTC.

The chain employs TRBV11-2 and TRBJ2-3; the match to TRBD2 covers 12 bases. The CDR3 is 17 residues long. Losses at the gene ends were 3 bases for V and 2 bases for J; bases not matched to a gene: 6. Germline CDR1 SGHAT, CDR2 FQNNGV. CDR3 bases: TGTGCCAGCAGCTTTCCAAGGACTAGCGGGGACACAGATACGCAGTATTTT. Its translation: CASSFPRTSGDTDTQYF.

J is TRBJ2-5 and V is TRBV20-1, with a weak D call TRBD1 (5 bases). V was clipped by 8 bases and J by 0 bases, with 16 bases between them. The CDR3 runs 14 residues. Per germline, CDR1 DFQATT and CDR2 SNEGSKA (reference sequence). CDR3 DNA: TGCAGTAGCAGCCCAGGGCATTACCAAGAGACCCAGTACTTC. Its protein product is CSSSPGHYQETQYF.

The chain joins TRBV4-1 to TRBJ2-7, with 12 bases identical to TRBD2. CDR1 and CDR2 from the germline V gene are MGHRA and YSYEKL. V lost 2 bases and J lost 5; bases outside the gene matches: 13. The CDR3 runs to 18 residues. The CDR3 bases are TGCGCCAGCAGCCAATTAGATCTAGCGGGAGGGCCGAAGGACGAGCAGTACTTC. This encodes CASSQLDLAGGPKDEQYF.

The chain joins TRBV25-1 to TRBJ2-7; D is ambiguous. The V and J ends lost 3 bases and 3 bases respectively, with 9 bases between them. Germline V gene data show CDR1 as MGHDK and CDR2 as SYGVNS. The CDR3 runs 13 residues. This CDR3 is CASSEQTLYEQYF. As DNA, the CDR3 is TGTGCCAGCAGTGAGCAAACCCTCTACGAGCAGTACTTC.

The CDR3 loop reads CASSPFDDRTIQPQHF. The DNA for the CDR3 is TGTGCCAGCAGTCCCTTTGATGACAGGACGATACAGCCCCAGCATTTT. The chain recombines TRBV28 with TRBJ1-5; D perhaps matches TRBD1 (6 bases). Germline loops: CDR1 MDHEN, CDR2 SYDVKM. V dropped 5 bases and J dropped 7 bases, with 21 bases sitting between them. CDR3 length: 16 residues.

The rearrangement links TRBV29-1 to TRBJ1-3; D is undetermined. The germline gives CDR1 SQVTM, CDR2 ANQGSEA. This CDR3 contains 13 residues. V was clipped by 4 bases and J by 0 bases, with 7 bases between them. The CDR3 loop reads CSVVPDSGNTIYF. In DNA form, the CDR3 reads TGCAGCGTTGTGCCAGACTCTGGAAACACCATATATTTT.

The chain carries TRBV7-3 and TRBJ1-6, with D perhaps matching TRBD1 (5 bases). This CDR3 region has 14 residues. Germline CDR1 and CDR2: SGHTA and FQGTGA. V gave up 5 bases and J gave up 11 bases, with 16 bases separating them. CDR3 nucleotides: TGTGCCAGCAGCCCGGGACCATTGACCCCACCCCTCCACTTT. Its translation is CASSPGPLTPPLHF.